This T cell receptor beta chain was identified in a study of cytomegalovirus exposure and HLA in healthy donors. Some clones are missing from TCRdb's copy, which holds only in-frame ones; the method was immunoSEQ multiplex PCR. Found here are some 180,000 clones, 86% of them singletons; the top ten hold about 7.2%. Germline values: CDR1 LNHDA, CDR2 SQIVND (reference sequence). Trimming cost V 7 bases and J 4 bases; bases outside gene matches: 15. The CDR3 covers 17 residues. The receptor comes from a man younger than 40 in good health and CMV-seropositive. Specimen: PBMCs. J is TRBJ2-2 and V is TRBV19; the match to TRBD1 covers 7 bases. The CDR3 DNA is TGTGCCAGTATGGCGGCCTGGGACAGCGAATTCACCGGGGAGCTGTTTTTT. Its protein is CASMAAWDSEFTGELFF.